Shown below are 16 T cell receptor beta chains from a single sample sequenced in a study of T-cell memory formation after mild COVID-19. TCRdb re-analysed the 5' RACE reads in MiXCR, keeping a single row per CDR3 protein. Altogether 350,000 to 450,000 distinct CDR3 sequences are present, approximately 14% being singletons, with the ten largest covering around a fifth. The sample taken for sequencing was PBMCs or a T cell subset sorted from them (not recorded which). The receptors shown here come from a man between 18 and 35 years old who had mild COVID-19 (a few samples of this study predate the infection). Cell type and time point are not known.

The rearrangement links TRBV3-1 to TRBJ1-4, with TRBD1 matching 8 bases. The CDR3 is 15 amino acids. Germline V gene data show CDR1 as LGHDT and CDR2 as YNNKEL (reference sequence). The V and J ends lost 6 bases and 3 bases, in that order; junction bases with no gene match: 6. This CDR3 is CASSTGGRPNEKLFF. The CDR3 region has the DNA TGTGCCAGCAGTACAGGGGGTAGACCTAATGAAAAACTGTTTTTT.

The J gene is TRBJ1-1, the V gene TRBV7-9, with D hard to call. This CDR3 spans 14 amino acids. The germline V gene encodes CDR1 SEHNR and CDR2 FQNEAQ (reference sequence). The ends were cut back, 4 bases at V and 4 bases at J, with 13 bases in the middle. CDR3 loop: CASSSFGVGTEAFF. The CDR3 nucleotides read TGTGCCAGCAGCTCATTCGGGGTTGGCACTGAAGCTTTCTTT.

The chain links TRBV20-1 to TRBJ1-5; 7 positions agree with TRBD1. The CDR3 extends over 14 amino acids. Germline-derived CDR1 and CDR2 are DFQATT and SNEGSKA (reference sequence). The V gene end was trimmed by 5 bases and the J gene end by 5 bases; junction bases not matched to a gene: 9. CDR3 amino acids: CSAPPDRVDQPQHF. Here the CDR3 DNA reads TGCAGTGCTCCTCCCGACAGGGTAGATCAGCCCCAGCATTTT.

The sample holds many counts of this clonotype. This rearrangement joins TRBV4-1 to TRBJ2-1; TRBD2 matches 15 bases. The V and J ends lost 4 bases and 6 bases, in that order; junction bases with no gene match: 4. The CDR3 has 16 amino acids. Per the germline V gene, CDR1 is MGHRA and CDR2 is YSYEKL. The CDR3 coding sequence is TGCGCCAGCAGCCTGCGGACTAGCGGGGGGGCCAATGAGCAGTTCTTC. It is translated as CASSLRTSGGANEQFF.

This clonotype was seen more than once but under ten times. The chain uses TRBV7-2 and TRBJ2-3; a weak D match, TRBD2 (5 bases). The CDR3 spans 15 residues. CDR1 SGHTA and CDR2 FQGNSA come from the germline V gene. The V end was cut by 0 bases, the J end by 5 bases, with 12 bases between. The CDR3: CASSLALIGLDTQYF. DNA for the CDR3: TGTGCCAGCAGCTTAGCACTAATCGGACTAGATACGCAGTATTTT.

This chain joins TRBV7-2 and TRBJ1-5; unclear D gene. The germline V and J ends were trimmed by 5 bases and 9 bases, with 11 bases remaining between them. The CDR3 length is 12 residues. From germline, CDR1 is SGHTA and CDR2 FQGNSA. The CDR3 spells CASSPPGMPQHF. Written as DNA, the CDR3 is TGTGCCAGCAGCCCACCCGGGATGCCCCAGCATTTT.

The rearrangement joins TRBV29-1 to TRBJ1-4; D is unclear. The CDR3 covers 11 residues. V dropped 8 bases and J dropped 4 bases, with 8 bases sitting between them. The V gene's germline CDR1 is SQVTM and CDR2 ANQGSEA. The CDR3 loop reads CSSTYNEKLFF. CDR3 coding DNA: TGCAGCTCAACGTATAATGAAAAACTGTTTTTT.

The sample holds many counts of this clonotype. The chain uses TRBV7-3 and TRBJ2-7; 7 bases agree with TRBD1. The trim removed 3 bases at V and 3 bases at J, leaving 2 bases unmatched. CDR1 and CDR2 from the germline V gene are SGHTA and FQGTGA. The CDR3 covers 13 residues. The CDR3 nucleotides read TGTGCCAGCAGCTTTGACAGGGACTACGAGCAGTACTTC. Protein sequence: CASSFDRDYEQYF.

This clonotype has more than one count but fewer than ten. V is TRBV6-5 and J is TRBJ1-1; no reliable D call. CDR3 size: 15 residues. V lost 4 bases, J lost 0 bases, and 12 bases lay in between. Germline assignment: CDR1 MNHEY and CDR2 SVGAGI. CDR3 nucleotides: TGTGCCAGCAGTTTGGGAGCCCGCATGAACACTGAAGCTTTCTTT. Translating it yields CASSLGARMNTEAFF.

The V gene is TRBV28, the J gene TRBJ2-5; 10 bases are shared with TRBD1. V was clipped by 7 bases and J by 2 bases; unmatched bases: 10. CDR3 length: 16 amino acids. Per the germline V gene, CDR1 is MDHEN and CDR2 is SYDVKM. This CDR3 reads CASTFTGTGEQETQYF. CDR3 nucleotide sequence: TGTGCCAGCACCTTCACCGGGACAGGGGAACAAGAGACCCAGTACTTC.

This clonotype was detected only a few times. The chain joins TRBV7-9 to TRBJ2-7; possibly TRBD2 for D (5 bases). The CDR3 runs 16 residues. In germline, CDR1 is SEHNR, CDR2 FQNEAQ (reference sequence). V lost 5 bases, J lost 6 bases, and 23 bases lay in between. The CDR3 DNA reads TGTGCCAGCAGCACGAACACCCGAGGGCCTTCGGGCGAGCAGTACTTC. Protein product: CASSTNTRGPSGEQYF.

Many counts were recorded for this clonotype. This chain uses TRBV7-2 with TRBJ2-1, with 13 bases lining up with TRBD2. Germline V gene sequence: CDR1 SGHTA, CDR2 FQGNSA. This CDR3 contains 13 residues. Trimming took 11 bases from V and 8 from J; bases not matched to a gene: 6. CDR3 protein: CAGRTSGGYEQFF. CDR3 coding DNA: TGTGCCGGGAGGACTAGCGGGGGTTATGAGCAGTTCTTC.

V gene TRBV7-9 combines with J gene TRBJ1-3; possibly TRBD1 for D (5 bases). This CDR3 has 13 residues. CDR1 and CDR2 from the germline V gene are SEHNR and FQNEAQ (reference sequence). V was cut by 5 bases and J by 5 bases, with 10 bases left in between. The DNA for the CDR3 is TGTGCCAGCAGCAGCAGGGCTCGAAACACCATATATTTT. Its protein is CASSSRARNTIYF.

The chain uses TRBV4-3 and TRBJ1-2; TRBD1 matches at 7 bases. With V trimmed by 0 bases and J by 0 bases, 7 bases remained unmatched. The CDR3 is 17 amino acids. CDR1 LGHNA and CDR2 YSLEER come from the germline V gene. CDR3 loop: CASSQDRGGGTNYGYTF. In DNA form, the CDR3 reads TGCGCCAGCAGCCAAGATCGGGGAGGGGGCACTAACTATGGCTACACCTTC.

This clonotype has more than one count but fewer than ten. This chain links TRBV6-5 with TRBJ1-6, with 7 bases fitting TRBD1. Germline assignment: CDR1 MNHEY and CDR2 SVGAGI. CDR3 length equals 15 residues. J gave up 6 bases and V 3 bases, and 5 bases lay outside the gene matches. The CDR3 sequence is CASSYWDRRNSPLHF. The CDR3 DNA is TGTGCCAGCAGTTATTGGGACAGACGTAATTCACCCCTCCACTTT.

The gene calls are TRBV27 and TRBJ2-2; the D gene could be TRBD1 or TRBD2 (5 bases each). The CDR3 is made up of 13 amino acids. Deletions cut 11 bases from V and 1 base from J, with 11 bases between. The germline gives CDR1 MNHEY, CDR2 SMNVEV (reference sequence). CDR3: CAGGDLNTGELFF. CDR3 in DNA: TGTGCCGGGGGAGACCTGAACACCGGGGAGCTGTTTTTT.